The T cell receptor beta chain described here comes from a study of molecular identifiers for immune sequencing clone quantification. General observations from the study: Clones that exceeded 20 RNA copies held over 98% of effector molecules, yet under 1% in naive cells.

TCRdb itself ran the PCR reads through MiXCR, one entry per CDR3 protein. Of approximately 320,000 distinct CDR3 sequences listed, roughly 24% are singletons. CDR1 is GTSNPN and CDR2 is SVGIG in the germline V gene (reference sequence). The CDR3 contains 15 residues. The V and J ends lost 2 bases and 4 bases respectively, with 14 bases between them. This clonotype has just a few counts. Its antigen is still unknown. Sample: naive CD8+ T cells from blood, with Jurkat cell RNA spiked in. Subset indicated: FACS-sorted CD8+CD4-CCR7+CD45RA+ naive T cells. The receptor was derived from a human donor in good health. Some libraries in this study had Jurkat cell RNA spiked in. The rearrangement joins TRBV30 to TRBJ2-2, with D maybe TRBD2 (6 bases). The CDR3 spells CAWSLRLEATGELFF. For the CDR3, the DNA is TGTGCCTGGAGTCTTAGACTAGAAGCCACCGGGGAGCTGTTTTTT.